This T cell receptor beta chain was identified in a study of T cell responses to AZD1222 COVID-19 vaccine. Study-wide points: Only a handful of AZD1222 recipients, six or seven in all, had baseline seropositivity. Per reports, nearly half of all spike-specific TCRs target regions that are unmutated in variants. Females outnumbered males among donors, who were mostly white British; clonal diversity was possibly underestimated. Repertoire sampling was restricted to post-peak T cell response timepoints.

Sequencing used immunoSEQ multiplex PCR; TCRdb keeps in-frame clones, though not all of them. The table shows some 130,000 clones, with around 93% occurring only once. The germline CDR1 and CDR2 sequences are MDHEN and SYDVKM. This CDR3 has 16 residues. Trimming at V came to 6 bases and at J to 2 bases, leaving 8 bases not matched to a gene. A remark on this clone: Its specificity is unknown.

This receptor was taken from an adult in good health. The source was peripheral blood, collected on day 0 of AZD1222 vaccination. The rearrangement joins TRBV28 to TRBJ2-1, with 9 bases matching TRBD2. The CDR3 reads CASSPLAGDPYNEQFF. DNA for the CDR3: TGTGCCAGCAGCCCTTTAGCGGGAGACCCCTACAATGAGCAGTTCTTC.